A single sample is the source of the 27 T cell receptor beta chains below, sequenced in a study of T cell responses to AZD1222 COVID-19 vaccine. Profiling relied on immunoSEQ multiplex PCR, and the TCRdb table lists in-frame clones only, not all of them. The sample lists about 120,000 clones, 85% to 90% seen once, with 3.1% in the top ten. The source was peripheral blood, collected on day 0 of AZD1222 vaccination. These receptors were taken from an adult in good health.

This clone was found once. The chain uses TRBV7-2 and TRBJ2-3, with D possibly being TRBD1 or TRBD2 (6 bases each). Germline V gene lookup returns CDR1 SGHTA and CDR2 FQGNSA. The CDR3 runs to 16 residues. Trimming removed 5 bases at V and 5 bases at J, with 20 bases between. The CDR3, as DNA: TGTGCCAGCAGCCGTCGTCTGGGGGGCGCAGGAGATACGCAGTATTTT. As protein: CASSRRLGGAGDTQYF.

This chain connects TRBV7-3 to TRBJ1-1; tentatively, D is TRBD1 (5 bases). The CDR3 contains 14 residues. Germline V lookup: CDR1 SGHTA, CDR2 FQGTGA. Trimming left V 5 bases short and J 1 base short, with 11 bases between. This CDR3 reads CASSAQGGNTEAFF. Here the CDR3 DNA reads TGTGCCAGCAGCGCGCAGGGAGGGAACACTGAAGCTTTCTTT.

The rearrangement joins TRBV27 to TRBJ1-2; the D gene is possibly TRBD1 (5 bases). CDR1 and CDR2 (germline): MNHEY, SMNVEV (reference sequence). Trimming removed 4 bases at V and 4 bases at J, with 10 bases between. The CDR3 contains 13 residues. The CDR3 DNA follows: TGTGCCAGCAGTTCGAGGGGAGGCTATGGCTACACCTTC. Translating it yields CASSSRGGYGYTF.

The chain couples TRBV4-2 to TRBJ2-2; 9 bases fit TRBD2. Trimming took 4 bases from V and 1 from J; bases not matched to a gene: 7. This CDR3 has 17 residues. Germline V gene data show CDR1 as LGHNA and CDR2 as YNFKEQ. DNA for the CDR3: TGTGCCAGCAGCCCTTTCCATAGCGGGGGGAACACCGGGGAGCTGTTTTTT. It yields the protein CASSPFHSGGNTGELFF.

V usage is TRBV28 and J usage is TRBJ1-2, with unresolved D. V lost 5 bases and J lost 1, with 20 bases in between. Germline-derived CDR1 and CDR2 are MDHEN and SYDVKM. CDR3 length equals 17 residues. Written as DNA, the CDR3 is TGTGCCAGCAGTCCCCCACCTGAAGGATGGTTTAACTATGGCTACACCTTC. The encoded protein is CASSPPPEGWFNYGYTF.

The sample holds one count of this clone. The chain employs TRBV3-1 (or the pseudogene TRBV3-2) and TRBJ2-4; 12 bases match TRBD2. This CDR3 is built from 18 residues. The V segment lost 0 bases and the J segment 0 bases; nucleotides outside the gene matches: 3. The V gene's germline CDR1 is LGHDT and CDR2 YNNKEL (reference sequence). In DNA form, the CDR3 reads TGTGCCAGCAGCCAAGATCGACTAGCGGGGGTAGCCAAAAACATTCAGTACTTC. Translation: CASSQDRLAGVAKNIQYF.

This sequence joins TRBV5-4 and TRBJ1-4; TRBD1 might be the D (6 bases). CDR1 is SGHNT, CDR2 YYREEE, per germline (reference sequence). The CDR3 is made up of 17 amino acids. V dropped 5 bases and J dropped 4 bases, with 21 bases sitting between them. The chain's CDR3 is CASRQQGVGIHNEKLFF. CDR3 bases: TGTGCCAGCAGACAACAGGGAGTGGGGATCCATAATGAAAAACTGTTTTTT.

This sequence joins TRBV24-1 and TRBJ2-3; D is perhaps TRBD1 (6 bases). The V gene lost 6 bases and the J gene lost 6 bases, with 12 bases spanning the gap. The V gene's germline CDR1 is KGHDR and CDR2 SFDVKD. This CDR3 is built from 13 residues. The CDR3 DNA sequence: TGTGCCACCAGTAGGGGGTCCGTGGATACGCAGTATTTT. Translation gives CATSRGSVDTQYF.

This CDR3 reads CASSYPQNSYEQYF. As DNA, the CDR3 is TGTGCCAGCAGCTACCCACAGAACTCCTACGAGCAGTACTTC. This chain connects TRBV7-9 to TRBJ2-7; D not resolved. Germline CDR1 and CDR2: SEHNR and FQNEAQ (reference sequence). The CDR3 consists of 14 residues. The V end was cut by 4 bases, the J end by 0 bases, with 10 bases between.

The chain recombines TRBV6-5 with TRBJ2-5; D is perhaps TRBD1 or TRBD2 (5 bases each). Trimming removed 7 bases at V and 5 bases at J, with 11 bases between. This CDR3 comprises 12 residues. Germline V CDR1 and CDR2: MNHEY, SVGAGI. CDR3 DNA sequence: TGTGCCAGCAACACGGGGCGGGAGACCCAGTACTTC. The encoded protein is CASNTGRETQYF.

CDR3 region: CASSASGGPRETQYF. CDR3 DNA sequence: TGCGCCAGCTCCGCTAGCGGGGGCCCTAGGGAGACCCAGTACTTC. The genes are TRBV10-1 and TRBJ2-5; 10 bases map to TRBD2. Germline V gene data show CDR1 as WNHNN and CDR2 as SYGVQD (reference sequence). V dropped 8 bases and J dropped 5; count of bases not matched to a gene: 11. CDR3 size: 15 residues.

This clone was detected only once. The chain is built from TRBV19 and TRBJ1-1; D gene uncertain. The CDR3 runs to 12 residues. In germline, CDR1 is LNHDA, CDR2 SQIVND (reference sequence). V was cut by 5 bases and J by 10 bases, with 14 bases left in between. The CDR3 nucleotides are TGTGCCAGTAGTCCTCTTGGGAAGGCAGCTTTCTTT. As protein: CASSPLGKAAFF.

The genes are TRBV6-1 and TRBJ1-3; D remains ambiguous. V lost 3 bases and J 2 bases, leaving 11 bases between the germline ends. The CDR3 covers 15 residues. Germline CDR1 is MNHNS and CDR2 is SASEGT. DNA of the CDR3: TGTGCCAGCAGTGAGCAGAAAAATCCTGGAAACACCATATATTTT. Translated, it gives CASSEQKNPGNTIYF.

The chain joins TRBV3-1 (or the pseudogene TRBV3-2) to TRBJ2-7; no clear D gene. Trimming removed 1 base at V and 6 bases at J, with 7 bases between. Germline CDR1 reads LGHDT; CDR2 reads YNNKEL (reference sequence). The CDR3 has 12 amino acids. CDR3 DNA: TGTGCCAGCAGCCAAGTGGGTTCCGAGCAGTACTTC. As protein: CASSQVGSEQYF.

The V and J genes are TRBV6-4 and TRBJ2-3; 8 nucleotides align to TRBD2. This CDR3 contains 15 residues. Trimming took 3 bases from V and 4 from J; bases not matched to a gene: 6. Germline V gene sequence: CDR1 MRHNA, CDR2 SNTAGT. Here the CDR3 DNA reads TGTGCCAGCAGTGAAACTAGCGGAGGGGCAGATACGCAGTATTTT. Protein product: CASSETSGGADTQYF.

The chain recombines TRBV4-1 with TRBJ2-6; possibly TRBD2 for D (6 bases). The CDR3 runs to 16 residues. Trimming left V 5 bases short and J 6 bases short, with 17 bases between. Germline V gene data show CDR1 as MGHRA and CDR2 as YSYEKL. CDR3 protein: CASSDARGLAANVLTF. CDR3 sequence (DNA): TGCGCCAGCAGCGACGCAAGGGGACTGGCGGCCAACGTCCTGACTTTC.

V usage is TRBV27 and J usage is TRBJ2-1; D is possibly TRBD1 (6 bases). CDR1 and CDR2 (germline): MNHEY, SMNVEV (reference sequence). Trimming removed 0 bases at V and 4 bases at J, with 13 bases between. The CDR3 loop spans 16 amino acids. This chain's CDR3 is CASSLSAAGVYNEQFF. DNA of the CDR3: TGTGCCAGCAGTTTATCGGCGGCAGGGGTTTACAATGAGCAGTTCTTC.

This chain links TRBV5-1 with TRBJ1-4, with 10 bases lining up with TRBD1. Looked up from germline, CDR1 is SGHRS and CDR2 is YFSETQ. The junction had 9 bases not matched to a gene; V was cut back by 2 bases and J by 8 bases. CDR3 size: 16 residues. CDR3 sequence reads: CASSFGDRGVEEKLFF. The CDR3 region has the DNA TGCGCCAGCAGCTTCGGGGACAGGGGTGTCGAGGAAAAACTGTTTTTT.

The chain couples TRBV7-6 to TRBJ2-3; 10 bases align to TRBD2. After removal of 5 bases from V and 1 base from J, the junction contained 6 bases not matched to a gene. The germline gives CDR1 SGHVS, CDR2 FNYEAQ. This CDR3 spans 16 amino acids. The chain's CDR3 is CASSPWLAGGTDTQYF. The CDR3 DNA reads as TGTGCCAGCAGCCCCTGGCTAGCGGGGGGCACAGATACGCAGTATTTT. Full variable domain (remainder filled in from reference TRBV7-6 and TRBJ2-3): GAGVSQSPRYKVTKRGQDVALRCDPISGHVSLYWYRQALGQGPEFLTYFNYEAQQDKSGLPNDRFSAERPEGSISTLTIQRTEQRDSAMYRCASSPWLAGGTDTQYFGPGTRLTVL.

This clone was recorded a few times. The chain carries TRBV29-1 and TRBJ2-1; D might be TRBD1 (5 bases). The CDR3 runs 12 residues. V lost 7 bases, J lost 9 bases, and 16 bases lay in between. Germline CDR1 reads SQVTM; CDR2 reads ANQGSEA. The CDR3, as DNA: TGCAGCGGGACGCAGGGTCTTGGTGAGCAGTTCTTC. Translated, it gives CSGTQGLGEQFF.

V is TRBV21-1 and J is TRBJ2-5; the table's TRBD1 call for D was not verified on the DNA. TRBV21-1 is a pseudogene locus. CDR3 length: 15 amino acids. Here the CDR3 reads CASSKGGDRGETQYF. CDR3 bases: TGTGCCAGCAGCAAAGGGGGGGACAGGGGCGAGACCCAGTACTTC.

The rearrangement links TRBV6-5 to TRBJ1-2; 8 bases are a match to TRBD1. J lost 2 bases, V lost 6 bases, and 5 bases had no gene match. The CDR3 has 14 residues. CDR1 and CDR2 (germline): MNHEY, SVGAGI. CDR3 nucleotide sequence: TGTGCCAGCAGGCAGGACAGGGACAACTATGGCTACACCTTC. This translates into CASRQDRDNYGYTF.

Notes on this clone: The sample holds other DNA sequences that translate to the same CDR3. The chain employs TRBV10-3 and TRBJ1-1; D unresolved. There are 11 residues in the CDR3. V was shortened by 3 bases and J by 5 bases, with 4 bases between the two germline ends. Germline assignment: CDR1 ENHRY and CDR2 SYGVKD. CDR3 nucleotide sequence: TGTGCCATCAGTGATGGTACTGAAGCTTTCTTT. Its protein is CAISDGTEAFF.

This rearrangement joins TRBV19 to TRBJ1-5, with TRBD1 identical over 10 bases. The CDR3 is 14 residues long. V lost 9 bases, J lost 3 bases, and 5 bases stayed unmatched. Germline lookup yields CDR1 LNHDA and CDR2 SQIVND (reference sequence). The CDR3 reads CASRDRGYNQPQHF. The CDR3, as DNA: TGTGCCAGCCGGGACAGGGGCTACAATCAGCCCCAGCATTTT.

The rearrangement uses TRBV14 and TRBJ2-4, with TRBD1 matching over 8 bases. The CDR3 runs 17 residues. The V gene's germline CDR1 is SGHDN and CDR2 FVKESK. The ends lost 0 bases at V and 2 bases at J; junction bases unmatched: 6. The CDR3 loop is CASSQDFRTGTKNIQYF. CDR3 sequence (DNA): TGTGCCAGCAGCCAAGATTTTCGGACAGGGACCAAAAACATTCAGTACTTC.

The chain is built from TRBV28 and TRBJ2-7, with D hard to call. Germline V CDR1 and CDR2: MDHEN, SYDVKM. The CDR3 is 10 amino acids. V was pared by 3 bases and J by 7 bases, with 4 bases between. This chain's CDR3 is CASSLGEQYF. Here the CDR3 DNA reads TGTGCCAGCAGTTTGGGGGAGCAGTACTTC.

CDR3 sequence (DNA): TGTGCCAGCAGACTTGACACCAATAGCAATCAGCCCCAGCATTTT. It codes for CASRLDTNSNQPQHF. The V call is TRBV6-5, the J call TRBJ1-5; D unclear. CDR3 size: 15 residues. V lost 6 bases and J lost 0, with 12 bases in between. Germline V gives CDR1 MNHEY, CDR2 SVGAGI.